The 9 T cell receptor beta chains below were found in one sample sequenced in a study of neurological immune-mediated disorders. TCRdb re-called the 5' RACE reads through MiXCR, storing one row per CDR3 protein. This table holds fewer than 80,000 distinct CDR3 sequences, roughly 5.6% found once. The sequenced sample was PBMCs. The receptors were sampled from a woman aged 30 to 39 with multiple sclerosis.

This clonotype was observed at least ten times. The J gene is TRBJ1-6, the V gene TRBV6-5, with a possible D match to TRBD1 (6 bases). Trimming stripped 6 bases from V and 7 bases from J, with 16 bases between. Looked up from germline, CDR1 is MNHEY and CDR2 is SVGAGI. The CDR3 runs 15 residues. The CDR3: CASSYRAGRNSPLHF. For the CDR3, the DNA is TGTGCCAGCAGCTACAGGGCTGGAAGAAATTCACCCCTCCACTTT.

This clonotype appeared many times. This chain links TRBV9 with TRBJ1-2; 7 bases fit TRBD1. The CDR3 has 12 amino acids. The germline V gene encodes CDR1 SGDLS and CDR2 YYNGEE. Unmatched junction bases numbered 1, after V lost 3 bases and J lost 5 bases. In DNA form, the CDR3 reads TGTGCCAGCAGCGCGGGACAGTATGGCTACACCTTC. The encoded protein is CASSAGQYGYTF.

In this sample, this clonotype turned up many times. The rearrangement uses TRBV12-3 or TRBV12-4 and TRBJ2-5; maybe TRBD1 (6 bases). With 2 bases removed from V and 5 bases from J, the gap between germline ends came to 12 bases. The CDR3 contains 14 residues. CDR3 residues: CASSLSGTRETQYF. The CDR3 region has the DNA TGTGCCAGCAGTTTATCGGGGACAAGGGAGACCCAGTACTTC.

This clonotype was picked up many times. The chain combines TRBV6-1 with TRBJ1-5; D is undetermined. The CDR3 loop spans 14 amino acids. V lost 8 bases and J lost 0, with 11 bases in between. The germline V gene has CDR1 MNHNS and CDR2 SASEGT. The chain's CDR3 is CASSELYSNQPQHF. As DNA, the CDR3 is TGTGCCAGCTCTGAACTTTATAGCAATCAGCCCCAGCATTTT.

This clonotype was recorded many times. The J gene is TRBJ2-7, the V gene TRBV29-1; D is uncertain. The CDR3 loop spans 13 amino acids. V was pared by 2 bases and J by 1 base, with 9 bases between. CDR1 and CDR2 from the germline V gene are SQVTM and ANQGSEA. Here the CDR3 reads CSVESMGSYEQYF. As DNA, the CDR3 is TGCAGCGTTGAATCGATGGGGTCCTACGAGCAGTACTTC.

The rearrangement uses TRBV7-8 and TRBJ2-7; perhaps TRBD2 as D (5 bases). The CDR3 runs 15 residues. V lost 5 bases to trimming and J lost 3 bases, with 17 bases between them. Germline loops: CDR1 SGHVS, CDR2 FQNEAQ. The DNA for the CDR3 is TGTGCCAGCAGCCCGGATCCGGGAAAGGTCTACGAGCAGTACTTC. This translates into CASSPDPGKVYEQYF.

The table lists this clonotype with many counts. This chain uses TRBV5-1 with TRBJ2-2, with 8 bases lining up with TRBD1. Germline CDR1 and CDR2: SGHRS and YFSETQ. V was clipped by 2 bases and J by 2 bases; unmatched bases: 2. The CDR3 runs 15 residues. CDR3: CASSFGTGNTGELFF. DNA for the CDR3: TGCGCCAGCAGCTTCGGGACAGGCAACACCGGGGAGCTGTTTTTT.

This clonotype has a count of ten or more. The V gene is TRBV20-1, the J gene TRBJ2-7, with 8 bases matching TRBD1. V shed 4 bases and J 1 base; nucleotides not matched to a gene: 3. This CDR3 region has 13 residues. The germline V gene has CDR1 DFQATT and CDR2 SNEGSKA (reference sequence). The CDR3 nucleotides read TGCAGTGCTAAGGGACAGGTGTCCTACGAGCAGTACTTC. Its translation: CSAKGQVSYEQYF.

This clonotype showed up many times. In DNA, the CDR3 is TGCGCCAGCAGCTTGGATGGGCAGCTAAATCAGCCCCAGCATTTT. Translating gives CASSLDGQLNQPQHF. The chain carries TRBV5-1 and TRBJ1-5, with no clear D. The V gene's germline CDR1 is SGHRS and CDR2 YFSETQ. With 0 bases removed from V and 4 bases from J, the gap between germline ends came to 11 bases. There are 15 residues in the CDR3.